A single sample gave rise to the 2 T cell receptor beta chains below, sequenced in a study of beta chain features in type 1 diabetes. Study-wide findings and caveats: In all four CD4+ subsets, TCRB CDR3 length was significantly, moderately reduced in type 1 diabetes.

These receptors are not linked to any known antigen. The whole isolated RNA underwent reverse transcription, so sequencing captured expressed TCRB transcripts. Sequencing used immunoSEQ multiplex PCR; TCRdb keeps in-frame clones, though not all of them. The data hold 640,000 or so clones, with under 15% observed a single time. The specimen was naive CD4+ T cells from blood. The receptors stem from a man between 18 and 35 years old with type 1 diabetes.

V and J are TRBV30 and TRBJ1-2; D not certain. The germline V gene encodes CDR1 GTSNPN and CDR2 SVGIG (reference sequence). CDR3 length: 16 amino acids. Trimming removed 0 bases from V and 0 bases from J, with 14 bases in between. The CDR3 spells CAWSVRRTPANYGYTF. CDR3 coding DNA: TGTGCCTGGAGTGTCCGGAGGACTCCGGCTAACTATGGCTACACCTTC.

This chain joins TRBV4-1 and TRBJ1-2, with a weak D call TRBD1 (5 bases). The V and J ends lost 2 bases and 2 bases respectively, with 12 bases between them. This CDR3 has 15 amino acids. The germline gives CDR1 MGHRA, CDR2 YSYEKL. The CDR3 coding sequence is TGCGCCAGCAGCCAACCCGGGACGGTGAACTATGGCTACACCTTC. Amino acid sequence: CASSQPGTVNYGYTF.